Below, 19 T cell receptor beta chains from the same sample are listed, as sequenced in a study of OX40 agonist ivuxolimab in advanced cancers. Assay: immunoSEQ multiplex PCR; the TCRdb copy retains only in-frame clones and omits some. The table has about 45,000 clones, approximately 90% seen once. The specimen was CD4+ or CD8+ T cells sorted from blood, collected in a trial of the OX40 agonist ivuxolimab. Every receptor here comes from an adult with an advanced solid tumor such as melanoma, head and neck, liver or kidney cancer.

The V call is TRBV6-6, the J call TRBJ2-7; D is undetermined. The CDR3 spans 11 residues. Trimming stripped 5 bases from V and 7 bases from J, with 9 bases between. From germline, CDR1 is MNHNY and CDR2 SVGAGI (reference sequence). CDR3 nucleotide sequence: TGTGCCAGCAGTCGTCAGGTAGAGCAGTACTTC. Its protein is CASSRQVEQYF.

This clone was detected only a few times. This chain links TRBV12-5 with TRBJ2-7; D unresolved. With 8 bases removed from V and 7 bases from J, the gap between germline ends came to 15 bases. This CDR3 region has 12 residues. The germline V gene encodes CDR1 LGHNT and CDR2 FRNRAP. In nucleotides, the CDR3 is TGTGCTAGTAAGGGAAGGACCCAGGAGCAGTACTTC. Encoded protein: CASKGRTQEQYF.

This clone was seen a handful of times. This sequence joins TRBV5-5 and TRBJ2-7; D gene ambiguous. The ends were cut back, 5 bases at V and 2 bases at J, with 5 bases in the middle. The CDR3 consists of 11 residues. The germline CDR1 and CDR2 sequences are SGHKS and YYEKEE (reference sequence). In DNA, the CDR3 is TGTGCCAGCAGTACCACCTACGAGCAGTACTTC. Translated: CASSTTYEQYF.

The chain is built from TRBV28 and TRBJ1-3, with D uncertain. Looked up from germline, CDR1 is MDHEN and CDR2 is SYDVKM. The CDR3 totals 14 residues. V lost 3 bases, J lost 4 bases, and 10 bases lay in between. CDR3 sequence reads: CASSFPSLGNTIYF. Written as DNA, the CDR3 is TGTGCCAGCAGTTTTCCCAGTCTGGGAAACACCATATATTTT.

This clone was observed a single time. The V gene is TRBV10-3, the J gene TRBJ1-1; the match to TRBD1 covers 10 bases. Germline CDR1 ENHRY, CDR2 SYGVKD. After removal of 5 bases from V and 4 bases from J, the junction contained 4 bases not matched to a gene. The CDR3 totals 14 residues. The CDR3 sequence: CAISRQGASTEAFF. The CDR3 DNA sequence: TGTGCCATCAGTAGACAGGGGGCGAGCACTGAAGCTTTCTTT.

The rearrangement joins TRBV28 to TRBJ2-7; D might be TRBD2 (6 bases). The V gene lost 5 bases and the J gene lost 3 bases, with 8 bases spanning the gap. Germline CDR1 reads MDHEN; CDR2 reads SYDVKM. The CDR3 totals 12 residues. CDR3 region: CASSRRGYEQYF. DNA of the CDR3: TGTGCCAGCAGTAGGCGGGGCTACGAGCAGTACTTC.

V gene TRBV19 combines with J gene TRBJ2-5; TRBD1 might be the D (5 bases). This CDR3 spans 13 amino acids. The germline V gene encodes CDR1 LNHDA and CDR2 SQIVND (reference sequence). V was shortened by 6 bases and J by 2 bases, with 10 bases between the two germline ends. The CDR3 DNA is TGTGCCAGTAGATCCAGGGCGCAAGAGACCCAGTACTTC. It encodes CASRSRAQETQYF.

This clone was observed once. CDR3 nucleotide sequence: TGTGCCAGCAGTTACGAAGTTAATCAGCCCCAGCATTTT. This codes for CASSYEVNQPQHF. V usage is TRBV6-5 and J usage is TRBJ1-5, with D unclear. CDR1 and CDR2 from the germline V gene are MNHEY and SVGAGI. The CDR3 covers 13 residues. Trimming removed 2 bases from V and 4 bases from J, with 6 bases in between.

DNA of the CDR3: TGTGCCAGCTCACCGAACCGGGAAAAACTAAGGGTGAACACCGGGGAGCTGTTTTTT. Translation gives CASSPNREKLRVNTGELFF. The chain recombines TRBV18 with TRBJ2-2; a weak D match, TRBD2 (5 bases). Looked up from germline, CDR1 is KGHSH and CDR2 is LQKENI. Deletions cut 3 bases from V and 1 base from J, with 21 bases between. The CDR3 covers 19 residues.

The CDR3 loop reads CASSYLKNTEAFF. The CDR3 DNA sequence: TGTGCCAGCAGTTACCTCAAGAACACTGAAGCTTTCTTT. J is TRBJ1-1 and V is TRBV6-6, with no clear D. Germline V gene data show CDR1 as MNHNY and CDR2 as SVGAGI (reference sequence). The CDR3 extends over 13 amino acids. Deletions cut 2 bases from V and 1 base from J, with 5 bases between.

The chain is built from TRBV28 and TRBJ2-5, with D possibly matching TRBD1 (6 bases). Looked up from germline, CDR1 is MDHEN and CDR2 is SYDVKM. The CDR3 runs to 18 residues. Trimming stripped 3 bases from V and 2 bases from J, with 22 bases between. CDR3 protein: CASSLKYAQGPLQETQYF. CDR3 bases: TGTGCCAGCAGTTTGAAGTACGCGCAGGGGCCCCTGCAAGAGACCCAGTACTTC.

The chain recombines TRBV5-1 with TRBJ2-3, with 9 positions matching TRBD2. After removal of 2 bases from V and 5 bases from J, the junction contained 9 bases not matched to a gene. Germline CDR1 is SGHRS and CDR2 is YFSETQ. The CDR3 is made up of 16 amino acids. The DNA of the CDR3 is TGCGCCAGCAGCTTTCAACCGGGACTAGCTATAGATACGCAGTATTTT. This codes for CASSFQPGLAIDTQYF.

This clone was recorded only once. In DNA, the CDR3 is TGTGCCAGCTCACCAATGGGACCTGGGGCCAACGTCCTGACTTTC. It is translated as CASSPMGPGANVLTF. The V and J genes are TRBV18 and TRBJ2-6, with D perhaps assigned TRBD1 or TRBD2 (5 bases each). Trimming left V 2 bases short and J 2 bases short, with 7 bases between. CDR3 length: 15 residues. CDR1 is KGHSH and CDR2 is LQKENI in the germline V gene.

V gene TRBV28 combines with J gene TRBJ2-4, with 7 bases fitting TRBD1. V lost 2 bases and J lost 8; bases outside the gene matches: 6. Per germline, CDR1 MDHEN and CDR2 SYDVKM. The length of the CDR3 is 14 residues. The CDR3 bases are TGTGCCAGCAGTTTAATTCGACAGGGAGACATTCAGTACTTC. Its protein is CASSLIRQGDIQYF.

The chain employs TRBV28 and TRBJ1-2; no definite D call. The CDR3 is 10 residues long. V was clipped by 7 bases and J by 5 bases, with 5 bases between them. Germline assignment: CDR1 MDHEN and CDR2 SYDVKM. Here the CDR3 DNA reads TGTGCCAGCACCAAGTATGGCTACACCTTC. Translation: CASTKYGYTF.

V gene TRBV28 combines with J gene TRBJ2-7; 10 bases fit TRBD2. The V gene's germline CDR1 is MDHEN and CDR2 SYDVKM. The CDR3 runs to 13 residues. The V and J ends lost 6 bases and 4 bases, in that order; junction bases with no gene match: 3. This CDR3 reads CASRRTSGYEQYF. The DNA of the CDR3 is TGTGCCAGCAGGAGGACTAGCGGATACGAGCAGTACTTC.

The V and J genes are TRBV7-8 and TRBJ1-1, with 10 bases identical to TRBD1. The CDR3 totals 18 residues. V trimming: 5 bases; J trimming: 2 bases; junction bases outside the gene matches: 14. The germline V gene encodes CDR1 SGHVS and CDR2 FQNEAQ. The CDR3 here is CASSHRPGTGDRNTEAFF. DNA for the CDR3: TGTGCCAGCAGCCACAGACCCGGGACAGGGGATCGAAACACTGAAGCTTTCTTT.

This chain's CDR3 is CASSPPNRGMETQYF. CDR3 nucleotides: TGTGCCAGCTCACCACCTAACAGGGGGATGGAGACCCAGTACTTC. The rearrangement uses TRBV18 and TRBJ2-5; 8 bases align to TRBD1. V lost 0 bases to trimming and J lost 5 bases; unmatched junction nucleotides: 5. CDR1 KGHSH and CDR2 LQKENI come from the germline V gene. The CDR3 extends over 15 amino acids.

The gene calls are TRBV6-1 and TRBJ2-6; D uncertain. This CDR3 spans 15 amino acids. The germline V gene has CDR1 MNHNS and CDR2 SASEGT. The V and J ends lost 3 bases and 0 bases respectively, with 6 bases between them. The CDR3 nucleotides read TGTGCCAGCAGTGAGCAGGTCTCTGGGGCCAACGTCCTGACTTTC. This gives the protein CASSEQVSGANVLTF.